The clone carrying this T cell receptor (beta chain) was seen at least ten times. What it binds is not known. This entry belongs to a study of early T cells in non-severe SARS-CoV-2 infection. Study-wide context: Unsorted whole blood bulk RNA was sequenced, with unpaired chains. General study findings and limits: Private and CD4 specificities were missed by VDJdb matching, skewed to anti-spike CD8.

There are 17 residues in the CDR3. CDR1 is SGHVS, CDR2 FQNEAQ, per germline. J lost 1 base, V lost 1 base, and 9 bases had no gene match. Attachment of unique molecular identifiers to individual cDNA molecules was performed. TCRdb called the 5' RACE reads again in MiXCR, with one record for every CDR3 protein. This repertoire shows nearly 60,000 distinct CDR3 sequences, roughly 12% found once; its top ten account for roughly 9.1%. This sequence joins TRBV7-8 and TRBJ1-2; 7 bases map to TRBD1. This clonotype originated in an adult who was a healthcare worker with PCR-confirmed SARS-CoV-2 infection or an uninfected control (not recorded which). Sequencing was done on a sample of whole blood. CDR3 amino acids: CASSLGRGQRDNYGYTF. In DNA, the CDR3 is TGTGCCAGCAGCTTAGGCCGGGGACAGCGCGATAACTATGGCTACACCTTC.